The rows below give T cell receptor beta chains drawn from one sample of a study of T cell changes during pregnancy in multiple sclerosis. Sequenced by immunoSEQ multiplex PCR; TCRdb stores in-frame clones only, minus some. The sample holds roughly 52,000 clones, around 89% seen once. Sequencing used CD4+ T cells from peripheral blood mononuclear cells, obtained in the first trimester of pregnancy. The receptors shown here come from a female donor with multiple sclerosis, enrolled in a pregnancy study. Both conserved end residues are part of each CDR3. Each record gives: J gene, clone size, D gene, V gene, CDR3 DNA, CDR3 protein. D genes are given only for firm matches. Rows give clone size only sometimes, using once, few, many, or a class for an expanded clone.

>TRBJ1-6|few|NA|TRBV30
TGTGCCTGGAGTCAGGGCAGCTCCTATAATTCACCCCTCCACTTT
CAWSQGSSYNSPLHF
>TRBJ2-3|NA|NA|TRBV11-3
TGTGCCAGCAGCTTGATGCAGGGAACAGATACGCAGTATTTT
CASSLMQGTDTQYF
>TRBJ2-1|few|TRBD1|TRBV29-1
TGCAGCGTAGAAGACAGGGGTTACAATGAGCAGTTCTTC
CSVEDRGYNEQFF
>TRBJ2-7|NA|TRBD2|TRBV13
TGTGCCAGCAGGCCACGACTAGCGGGGGGCAACGAGCAGTACTTC
CASRPRLAGGNEQYF
>TRBJ2-7|NA|NA|TRBV6-6
TGTGCCACCTGCGTAGGCGGTGGTTGGGAGCAGTACTTC
CATCVGGGWEQYF
>TRBJ1-1|NA|NA|TRBV7-8
TGTGCCAGCAGCTTAGCAGGGGGTCATGAAGCTTTCTTT
CASSLAGGHEAFF
>TRBJ2-3|NA|NA|TRBV28
TGTGCCAGCAGTGTAGACGGGTTAGTGCGGCGGTATTTT
CASSVDGLVRRYF
>TRBJ2-1|NA|NA|TRBV5-4
TGTGCCAGCAGCTTGGCCAGGGCGGGGAGCAGCAATGAGCAGTTCTTC
CASSLARAGSSNEQFF
>TRBJ2-2|NA|TRBD1|TRBV19
TGTGCCAGTTCCGGGACAGGGAACACCGGGGAGCTGTTTTTT
CASSGTGNTGELFF
>TRBJ2-4|NA|TRBD2|TRBV6-6
TGTGCCAGCAGTTCGGCGGGGGGCCAAAACATTCAGTACTTC
CASSSAGGQNIQYF
>TRBJ2-3|NA|NA|TRBV28
TGTGCCAGCAGTCCACATCTTTTGGATACGCAGTATTTT
CASSPHLLDTQYF
>TRBJ2-6|NA|NA|TRBV28
TGTGCCAGCAGTTTACTCGTTGGGGCCAACGTCCTGACTTTC
CASSLLVGANVLTF
>TRBJ1-2|NA|TRBD1|TRBV4-1
TGCGCCAGCAGCCAAACTTCAGGGGGCTTCTATGGCTACACCTTC
CASSQTSGGFYGYTF
>TRBJ1-4|NA|NA|TRBV15
TGTGCCACCAGCAGAGATCCACAAGAAAAACTGTTTTTT
CATSRDPQEKLFF
>TRBJ2-2|few|NA|TRBV13
TGTGCCAGCAGTTCCCCTAGCGCCGGGGAGCTGTTTTTT
CASSSPSAGELFF
>TRBJ2-6|NA|NA|TRBV5-1
TGCGCCAGCAGCGCGGGTTCTGGGGCCAACGTCCTGACTTTC
CASSAGSGANVLTF
>TRBJ1-6|NA|NA|TRBV7-2
TGTGCCAGCAGACGCGGGGAGGGGAGGTCCTATAATTCACCCCTCCACTTT
CASRRGEGRSYNSPLHF